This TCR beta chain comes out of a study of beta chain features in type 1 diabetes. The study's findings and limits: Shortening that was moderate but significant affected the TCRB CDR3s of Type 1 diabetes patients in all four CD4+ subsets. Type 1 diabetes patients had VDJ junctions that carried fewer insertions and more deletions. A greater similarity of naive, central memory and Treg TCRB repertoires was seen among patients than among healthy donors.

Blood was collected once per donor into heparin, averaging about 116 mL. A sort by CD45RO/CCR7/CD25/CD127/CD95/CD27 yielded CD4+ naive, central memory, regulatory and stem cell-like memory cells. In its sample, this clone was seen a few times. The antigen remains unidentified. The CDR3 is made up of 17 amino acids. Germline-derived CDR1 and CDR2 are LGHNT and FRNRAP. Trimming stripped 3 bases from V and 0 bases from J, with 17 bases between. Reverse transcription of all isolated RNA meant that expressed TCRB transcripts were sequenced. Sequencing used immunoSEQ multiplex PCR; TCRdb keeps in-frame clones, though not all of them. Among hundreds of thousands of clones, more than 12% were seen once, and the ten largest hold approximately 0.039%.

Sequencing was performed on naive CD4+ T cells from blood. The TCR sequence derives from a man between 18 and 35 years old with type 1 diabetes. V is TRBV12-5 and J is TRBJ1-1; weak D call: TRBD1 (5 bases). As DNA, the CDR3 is TGTGCTAGTGGTTTCGGAGGGACGAGGGGCTTGAACACTGAAGCTTTCTTT. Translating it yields CASGFGGTRGLNTEAFF.